Listed below are T cell receptor beta chains from one sample, sequenced in a study of beta chain features in type 1 diabetes. The data were produced by immunoSEQ multiplex PCR, yet TCRdb's version contains in-frame clones alone and is incomplete. Seen here are approximately 240,000 clones, roughly 17% observed once, and the top ten hold about 0.078%. Sample: naive CD4+ T cells from blood. The receptors shown here come from a man aged 30-40 years with type 1 diabetes. The CDR3 runs from the conserved cysteine through the conserved F or W. D genes are given only for firm matches. Expanded clones are given a class, and other clones once, few, many or no size at all.

v_gene,d_gene,abundance,j_gene,len,CDR3nt,CDR3aa
TRBV29-1,TRBD2,-,TRBJ2-5,13,TGCAGCGTGGCGGGACTACTAAAAGAGACCCAGTACTTC,CSVAGLLKETQYF
TRBV30,-,-,TRBJ2-2,14,TGTGCCTGGAGTCAGGGCGCAAACACCGGGGAGCTGTTTTTT,CAWSQGANTGELFF
TRBV5-4,-,few,TRBJ2-3,16,TGTGCCAGCAGCTTGGATGGCGGAACTAGCACAGATACGCAGTATTTT,CASSLDGGTSTDTQYF
TRBV30,-,few,TRBJ2-6,14,TGTGCCTCCCTAAGACTAAATGGGGCCAACGTCCTGACTTTC,CASLRLNGANVLTF
TRBV4-3,-,-,TRBJ2-1,17,TGCGCCAGCAGCCAAGATGGTACGCGATGGGGAGTGAATGAGCAGTTCTTC,CASSQDGTRWGVNEQFF
TRBV4-1,-,-,TRBJ2-2,12,TGCGCCAGCAGCACACGGACCGGGGAGCTGTTTTTT,CASSTRTGELFF
TRBV7-9,-,-,TRBJ1-1,13,TGTGCCAGCAGCTCCGGGGGGAACACTGAAGCTTTCTTT,CASSSGGNTEAFF
TRBV9,-,-,TRBJ1-2,14,TGTGCCAGCAGCCCCACCGGACTCAACTATGGCTACACCTTC,CASSPTGLNYGYTF
TRBV7-9,-,-,TRBJ1-1,14,TGTGCCAGCAGCTTAGGGACAGTGAACACTGAAGCTTTCTTT,CASSLGTVNTEAFF
TRBV5-1,-,few,TRBJ2-3,13,TGCGCCAGCAGCTTGGGCACCACAGATACGCAGTATTTT,CASSLGTTDTQYF
TRBV4-1,-,few,TRBJ1-1,15,TGCGCCAGCAGCCATTTGGGTCCACGTCGCACTGAAGCTTTCTTT,CASSHLGPRRTEAFF
TRBV29-1,-,few,TRBJ2-7,11,TGCAGCGTTGGGACGGAATACGAGCAGTACTTC,CSVGTEYEQYF
TRBV13,-,-,TRBJ2-7,16,TGTGCCAGCAGCTTAGTTCAGCAGGGACATTACTACGAGCAGTACTTC,CASSLVQQGHYYEQYF
TRBV28,-,-,TRBJ2-7,12,TGTGCCAGCAGTTTATCCCCGGGAGTGCCGTACTTC,CASSLSPGVPYF
TRBV7-2,TRBD1,-,TRBJ2-1,15,TGTGCCAGCAGCGTCGACAGGGAAGTTTACAATGAGCAGTTCTTC,CASSVDREVYNEQFF
TRBV6-1,TRBD1,-,TRBJ2-5,14,TGTGCCAGCAGATCCTGGGGACAGCAAGAGACCCAGTACTTC,CASRSWGQQETQYF
TRBV27,-,few,TRBJ2-7,16,TGTGCCAGCAGTTTAGAGTATCGGACAGAATACTACGAGCAGTACTTC,CASSLEYRTEYYEQYF
TRBV7-8,-,-,TRBJ2-3,13,TGTGCCAGCAGCTTAGATTCCACAGATACGCAGTATTTT,CASSLDSTDTQYF
TRBV14,TRBD1,few,TRBJ1-2,13,TGTGCCAGCAGCCAACGTACAGGGGATGGCTACACCTTC,CASSQRTGDGYTF
TRBV7-9,-,few,TRBJ2-1,13,TGTGCCAGCAGCTTAGCAGGCGGCAATGAGCAGTTCTTC,CASSLAGGNEQFF
TRBV9,-,-,TRBJ1-1,13,TGTGCCAGCAGCGCTAGCGGGCACACTGAAGCTTTCTTT,CASSASGHTEAFF
TRBV10-3,TRBD1,few,TRBJ2-7,15,TGTGCCATCAGTGAACGGCAGGGGGACGCCTACGAGCAGTACTTC,CAISERQGDAYEQYF
TRBV10-3,TRBD2,few,TRBJ2-1,15,TGTGCCATCAGGACTAGCGGAAACCGACGGGGCGAGCAGTTCTTC,CAIRTSGNRRGEQFF
TRBV28,-,-,TRBJ2-7,13,TGTGCCAGCAGTCCCGGCAGGGGTTACGAGCAGTACTTC,CASSPGRGYEQYF
TRBV18,-,-,TRBJ1-1,14,TGTGCCAGCTCACCTCTCGCAGTGAACACTGAAGCTTTCTTT,CASSPLAVNTEAFF
TRBV14,-,few,TRBJ2-5,13,TGTGCCAGCAGCCATTACACCGAAGAGACCCAGTACTTC,CASSHYTEETQYF
TRBV29-1,TRBD1,few,TRBJ2-7,12,TGCAGCGTTAGTCCCGGACAGGAGACGCAGTACTTC,CSVSPGQETQYF
TRBV10-3,-,-,TRBJ1-2,15,TGTGCCATCAGTGCCAGGACGGTTCAAGACTATGGCTACACCTTC,CAISARTVQDYGYTF
TRBV20-1,-,few,TRBJ2-4,11,TGCCAAGGAAGGTCCAAAAACATTCAGTACTTC,CQGRSKNIQYF
TRBV7-9,-,-,TRBJ1-1,15,TGTGCCAGCAGCTTAGAATACGGGAGGAACACTGAAGCTTTCTTT,CASSLEYGRNTEAFF
TRBV14,-,-,TRBJ1-1,15,TGTGCCAGCAGCCCAATGTGGCGGGCGAACACTGAAGCTTTCTTT,CASSPMWRANTEAFF
TRBV4-1,-,-,TRBJ2-3,11,TGCGCCAGCAGCGCTGGGGGTACGCAGTATTTT,CASSAGGTQYF
TRBV7-2,TRBD1,-,TRBJ1-4,15,TGTGCCAGCAGCCTTACAGGGGCAACTAATGAAAAACTGTTTTTT,CASSLTGATNEKLFF
TRBV29-1,TRBD1,-,TRBJ2-3,13,TGCGGCGACATTAGGACAGGGACAGATACGCAGTATTTT,CGDIRTGTDTQYF
TRBV7-9,-,few,TRBJ2-7,15,TGTGCCAGCAGCTTAGTTACCCGGGGGCTCTACGAGCAGTACTTC,CASSLVTRGLYEQYF
TRBV7-9,-,-,TRBJ2-4,13,TGTGCCAGCAGCCACGGAGCCAAAAACATTCAGTACTTC,CASSHGAKNIQYF
TRBV6-6,-,few,TRBJ1-5,15,TGTGCCAGCAGTTACTTTGGGTTGGGCAATCAGCCCCAGCATTTT,CASSYFGLGNQPQHF
TRBV29-1,-,few,TRBJ2-7,13,TGCAGCGTTGGCCGGGGCGCTCCCTACGAGCAGTACTTC,CSVGRGAPYEQYF
TRBV9,-,few,TRBJ2-7,13,TGTGCCAGCAGCCGTAGCGGACCCTACGAGCAGTACTTC,CASSRSGPYEQYF
TRBV4-1,-,-,TRBJ2-5,16,TGCGCCAGCAGCCAGATTAAGGGCCAGGCTTGGGAGACCCAGTACTTC,CASSQIKGQAWETQYF
TRBV10-3,TRBD2,few,TRBJ2-2,15,TGTGCCGTTCATCCGGGACTAGCGGTCATCGGGGAGCTGTTTTTT,CAVHPGLAVIGELFF
TRBV9,-,-,TRBJ2-7,14,TGTGCCAGCAGCTTACAGGCCCACTCCTACGAGCAGTACTTC,CASSLQAHSYEQYF
TRBV7-9,-,few,TRBJ1-1,12,TGTGCCAGCAGCTTGCAGGCGGACGTGGCTTTCTTT,CASSLQADVAFF
TRBV10-3,TRBD2,few,TRBJ2-3,14,TGTGCCATCACTGGCGGGAGTGACGCAGATACGCAGTATTTT,CAITGGSDADTQYF
TRBV30,-,-,TRBJ1-1,13,TGTGCCTGGAGTGTTATTTCTGGGGGGGAAGCTTTCTTT,CAWSVISGGEAFF
TRBV7-9,TRBD1,-,TRBJ1-2,15,TGTGCCAGCAGGCCGGGACAGGGATTTAACTATGGCTACACCTTC,CASRPGQGFNYGYTF
TRBV27,-,once,TRBJ2-3,16,TGTGCCAGCAGTCCCCGTACAGGGAGCCCAGCAGATACGCAGTATTTT,CASSPRTGSPADTQYF